This TCR beta chain emerged from a study of a mutant IDH1 vaccine in newly diagnosed glioma. Looking at the study overall: The start of vaccination came 4-6 weeks after radiotherapy alone, or with temozolomide cycles. Patients arrived already treated with radiotherapy, temozolomide, or both, most having had both.

Only one count was recorded for this clone. Its antigen is not known. As for time point: week 35, safety follow-up. Every vaccine dose comprised 300 ug of mutant IDH1 20-mer peptide plus topical imiquimod. V shed 0 bases, J shed 4 bases, and the junction held 2 bases outside the gene matches. The germline V gene has CDR1 SGHDT and CDR2 YYEEEE. The CDR3 has 16 residues. Libraries were prepared by immunoSEQ multiplex PCR; TCRdb keeps only in-frame clonotypes and omits some of them. The table includes over 40,000 clones, 85% to 90% detected once. The sample here was PBMCs, taken from a glioma patient whose treatment included an IDH1 peptide vaccine. The V call is TRBV5-6, the J call TRBJ2-2, with 11 bases matching TRBD1. This receptor was obtained from a man between 40 and 49 years old with glioma. The CDR3 coding sequence is TGTGCCAGCAGCTTGGGGACAGGGGGCGTCACCGGGGAGCTGTTTTTT. Translated, it gives CASSLGTGGVTGELFF.